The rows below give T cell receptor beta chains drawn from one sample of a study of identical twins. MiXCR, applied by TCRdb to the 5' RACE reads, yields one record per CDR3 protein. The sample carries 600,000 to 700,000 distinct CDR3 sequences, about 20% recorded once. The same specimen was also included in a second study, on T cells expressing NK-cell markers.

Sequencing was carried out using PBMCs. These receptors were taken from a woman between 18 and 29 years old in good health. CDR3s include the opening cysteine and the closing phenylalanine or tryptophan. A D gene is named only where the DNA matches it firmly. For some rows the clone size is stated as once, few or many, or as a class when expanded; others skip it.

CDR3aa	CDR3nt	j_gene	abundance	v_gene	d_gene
CASSLVSPGSYEQYF	TGTGCCAGCAGCTTAGTTTCACCCGGGTCCTACGAGCAGTACTTC	TRBJ2-7	-	TRBV7-2	-
CSVGPQGGSYGYTF	TGCAGCGTTGGCCCACAGGGGGGATCCTATGGCTACACCTTC	TRBJ1-2	many	TRBV29-1	TRBD1
CASSYAGEGPYEQYF	TGTGCCAGCAGTTACGCAGGGGAGGGTCCCTACGAGCAGTACTTC	TRBJ2-7	many	TRBV6-2/TRBV6-3	-
CASSLGQAYYEQYF	TGTGCCAGCAGTCTAGGACAGGCCTACTACGAGCAGTACTTC	TRBJ2-7	-	TRBV12-3/TRBV12-4	TRBD1
CSASDPVIYNYGYTF	TGCAGTGCTTCCGACCCGGTCATCTATAACTATGGCTACACCTTC	TRBJ1-2	few	TRBV20-1	-
CASSPPYSGANVLTF	TGTGCCAGCTCACCTCCCTACTCTGGGGCCAACGTCCTGACTTTC	TRBJ2-6	many	TRBV18	-
CASSLFGSNTGELFF	TGTGCCAGCAGTTTATTCGGATCAAACACCGGGGAGCTGTTTTTT	TRBJ2-2	-	TRBV12-3/TRBV12-4	-
CASSSWTGPFGGYTF	TGTGCCAGCAGCTCCTGGACAGGGCCCTTCGGTGGCTACACCTTC	TRBJ1-2	many	TRBV5-5	TRBD1
CSATSRPDNEQFF	TGCAGTGCTACTAGCCGCCCTGACAATGAGCAGTTCTTC	TRBJ2-1	-	TRBV20-1	-
CSASSRGGTDTQYF	TGCAGTGCTTCGTCAAGAGGGGGCACAGATACGCAGTATTTT	TRBJ2-3	-	TRBV20-1	-
CSASSGINEKLFF	TGCAGTGCTAGTTCGGGGATTAATGAAAAACTGTTTTTT	TRBJ1-4	many	TRBV20-1	-
CASSASTSVWTDTQYF	TGCGCCAGCAGCGCTTCGACTAGCGTTTGGACAGATACGCAGTATTTT	TRBJ2-3	-	TRBV4-3	TRBD2
CASSSSDAWDEQYF	TGTGCCAGCAGCTCCTCGGACGCTTGGGACGAGCAGTACTTC	TRBJ2-7	-	TRBV7-9	-
CSVGQWNEKLFF	TGCAGCGTTGGTCAGTGGAATGAAAAACTGTTTTTT	TRBJ1-4	-	TRBV29-1	-
CSASLSFLRLRETQYF	TGCAGTGCTAGTTTATCCTTTTTGCGGCTTCGGGAGACCCAGTACTTC	TRBJ2-5	few	TRBV20-1	-
CASSLEGRGINEQYF	TGTGCCAGCAGCTTGGAGGGAAGGGGTATCAACGAGCAGTACTTC	TRBJ2-7	few	TRBV5-5	-
CASHSLFQGVHEQFF	TGTGCCAGCCACAGTCTCTTCCAGGGTGTCCATGAGCAGTTCTTC	TRBJ2-1	few	TRBV27	-
CASSSSGGISSTDTQYF	TGTGCCAGCAGTTCCAGCGGGGGCATATCTAGCACAGATACGCAGTATTTT	TRBJ2-3	few	TRBV12-3/TRBV12-4	TRBD2
CASRLTSGSFDEQFF	TGTGCCAGCAGGTTGACTAGCGGGAGTTTCGATGAGCAGTTCTTC	TRBJ2-1	-	TRBV2	TRBD2
CASSFRGTQYF	TGTGCCAGCAGTTTCCGGGGTACGCAGTATTTT	TRBJ2-3	many	TRBV12-3/TRBV12-4	-
CAISDSMNSGGANVLTF	TGTGCCATCAGTGACTCAATGAACTCGGGCGGGGCCAACGTCCTGACTTTC	TRBJ2-6	few	TRBV10-3	-
CASSSTRVRDRRLQGQYF	TGTGCCAGCAGCTCCACCCGGGTCCGGGACAGAAGGTTACAAGGGCAGTACTTC	TRBJ2-7	-	TRBV11-1	TRBD1
CASSQGGQINTGELFF	TGCGCCAGCAGCCAGGGGGGACAGATAAACACCGGGGAGCTGTTTTTT	TRBJ2-2	few	TRBV5-1	-
CASSQPGRGAEAFF	TGCGCCAGCAGCCAACCTGGTCGGGGGGCTGAAGCTTTCTTT	TRBJ1-1	-	TRBV4-3	-
CASSQQRDSSYEQYF	TGCGCCAGCAGCCAACAAAGGGACAGTTCCTACGAGCAGTACTTC	TRBJ2-7	-	TRBV4-3	TRBD1
CASIPGQPNTEAFF	TGTGCCAGTATCCCCGGGCAGCCGAACACTGAAGCTTTCTTT	TRBJ1-1	-	TRBV19	-
CASSLGTGEAQISIDEQFF	TGCGCCAGCAGCCTGGGGACAGGGGAGGCGCAGATCTCCATAGATGAGCAGTTCTTC	TRBJ2-1	few	TRBV5-1	TRBD1
CASSLGVLAPPTDTQYF	TGCGCCAGCAGCTTGGGTGTCCTGGCCCCCCCCACAGATACGCAGTATTTT	TRBJ2-3	many	TRBV5-1	-
CSVSYLGEETQYF	TGCAGCGTTTCCTATTTAGGCGAAGAGACCCAGTACTTC	TRBJ2-5	few	TRBV29-1	-
CASSLSGGRPGELFF	TGCGCCAGCAGCTTGTCGGGAGGGAGGCCCGGGGAGCTGTTTTTT	TRBJ2-2	once	TRBV5-1	TRBD2
CSARDPGVPSYEQYF	TGCAGTGCTAGAGACCCAGGGGTACCCTCCTACGAGCAGTACTTC	TRBJ2-7	few	TRBV20-1	-
CASSLTSYQATDTQYF	TGTGCCAGCAGCTTAACTTCTTACCAGGCTACAGATACGCAGTATTTT	TRBJ2-3	few	TRBV5-5	-
CASSAWGETDTQYF	TGTGCCAGCAGCGCCTGGGGTGAGACAGATACGCAGTATTTT	TRBJ2-3	-	TRBV7-9	-
CASSLYATEETQYF	TGTGCCAGCAGCTTGTACGCGACAGAAGAGACCCAGTACTTC	TRBJ2-5	-	TRBV5-6	-
CSVAIRGFYGYTF	TGCAGCGTTGCAATCAGGGGATTCTATGGCTACACCTTC	TRBJ1-2	-	TRBV29-1	-